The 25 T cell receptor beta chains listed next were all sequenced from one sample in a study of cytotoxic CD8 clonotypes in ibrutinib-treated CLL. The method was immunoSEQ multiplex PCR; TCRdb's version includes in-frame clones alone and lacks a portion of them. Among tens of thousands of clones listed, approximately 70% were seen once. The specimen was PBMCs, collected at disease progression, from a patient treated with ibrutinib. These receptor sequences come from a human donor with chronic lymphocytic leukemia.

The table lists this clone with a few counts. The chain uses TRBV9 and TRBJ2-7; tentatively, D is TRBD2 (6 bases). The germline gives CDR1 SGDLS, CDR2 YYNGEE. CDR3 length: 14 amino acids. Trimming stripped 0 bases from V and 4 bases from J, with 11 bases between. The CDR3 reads CASSVGRGDYEQYF. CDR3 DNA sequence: TGTGCCAGCAGCGTAGGGAGGGGAGATTACGAGCAGTACTTC. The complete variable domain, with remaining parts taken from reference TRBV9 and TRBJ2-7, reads DSGVTQTPKHLITATGQRVTLRCSPRSGDLSVYWYQQSLDQGLQFLIQYYNGEERAKGNILERFSAQQFPDLHSELNLSSLELGDSALYFCASSVGRGDYEQYFGPGTRLTVT.

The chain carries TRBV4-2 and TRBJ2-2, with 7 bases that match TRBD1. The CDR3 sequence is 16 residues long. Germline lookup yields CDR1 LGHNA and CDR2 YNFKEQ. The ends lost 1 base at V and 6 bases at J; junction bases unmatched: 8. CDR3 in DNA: TGTGCCAGCAGCCAAGGCCTCAGGGGGTCCTCCGGGGAGCTGTTTTTT. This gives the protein CASSQGLRGSSGELFF.

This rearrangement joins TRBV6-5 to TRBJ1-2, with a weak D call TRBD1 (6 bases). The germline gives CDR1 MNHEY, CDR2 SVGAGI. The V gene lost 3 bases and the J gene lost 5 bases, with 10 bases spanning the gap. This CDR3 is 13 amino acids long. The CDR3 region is CASSYTGSYGYTF. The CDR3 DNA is TGTGCCAGCAGTTATACAGGGTCGTATGGCTACACCTTC.

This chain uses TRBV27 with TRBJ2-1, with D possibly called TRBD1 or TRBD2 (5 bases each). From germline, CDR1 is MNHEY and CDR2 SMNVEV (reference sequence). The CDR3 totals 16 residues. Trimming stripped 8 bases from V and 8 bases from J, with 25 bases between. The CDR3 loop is CASFPLRGERWDEQFF. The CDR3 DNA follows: TGTGCCAGCTTTCCCTTACGAGGGGAACGGTGGGATGAGCAGTTCTTC.

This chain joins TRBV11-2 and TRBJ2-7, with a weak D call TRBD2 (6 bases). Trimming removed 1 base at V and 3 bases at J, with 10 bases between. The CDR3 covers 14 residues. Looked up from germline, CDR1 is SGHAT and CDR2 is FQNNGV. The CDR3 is CASSLGGGLYEQYF. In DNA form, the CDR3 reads TGTGCCAGCAGCTTAGGGGGAGGACTCTACGAGCAGTACTTC.

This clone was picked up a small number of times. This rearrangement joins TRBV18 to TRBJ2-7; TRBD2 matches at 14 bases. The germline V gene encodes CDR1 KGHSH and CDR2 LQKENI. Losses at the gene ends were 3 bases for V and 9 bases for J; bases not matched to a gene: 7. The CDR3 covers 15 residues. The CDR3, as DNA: TGTGCCAGCTCACCGGGACTAGCGGGAGACCGGGCGCAGTACTTC. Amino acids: CASSPGLAGDRAQYF.

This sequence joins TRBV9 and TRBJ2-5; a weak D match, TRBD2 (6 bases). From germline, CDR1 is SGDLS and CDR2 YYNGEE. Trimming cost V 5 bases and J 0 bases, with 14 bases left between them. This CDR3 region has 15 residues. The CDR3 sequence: CASSRDGGYQETQYF. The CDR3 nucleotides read TGTGCCAGCAGTCGGGACGGAGGGTACCAAGAGACCCAGTACTTC.

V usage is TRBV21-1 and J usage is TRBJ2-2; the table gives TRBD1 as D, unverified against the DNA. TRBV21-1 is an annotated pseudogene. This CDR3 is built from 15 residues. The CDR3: CASSNPRGRTGELFF. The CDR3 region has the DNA TGTGCCAGCAGCAACCCCAGGGGGCGTACCGGGGAGCTGTTTTTT.

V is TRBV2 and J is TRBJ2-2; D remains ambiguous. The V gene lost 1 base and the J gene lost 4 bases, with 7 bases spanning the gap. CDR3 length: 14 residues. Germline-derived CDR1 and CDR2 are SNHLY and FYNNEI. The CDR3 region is CASSEVSSTGELFF. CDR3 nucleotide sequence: TGTGCCAGCAGTGAAGTTAGTAGCACCGGGGAGCTGTTTTTT. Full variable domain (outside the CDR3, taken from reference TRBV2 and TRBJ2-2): EPEVTQTPSHQVTQMGQEVILRCVPISNHLYFYWYRQILGQKVEFLVSFYNNEISEKSEIFDDQFSVERPDGSNFTLKIRSTKLEDSAMYFCASSEVSSTGELFFGEGSRLTVL.

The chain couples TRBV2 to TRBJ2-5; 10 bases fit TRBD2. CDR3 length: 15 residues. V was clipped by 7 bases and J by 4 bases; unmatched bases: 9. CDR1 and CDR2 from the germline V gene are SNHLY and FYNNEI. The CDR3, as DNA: TGTGCCAGCAACTACCGACTAGCGGGTCGAGAGACCCAGTACTTC. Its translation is CASNYRLAGRETQYF.

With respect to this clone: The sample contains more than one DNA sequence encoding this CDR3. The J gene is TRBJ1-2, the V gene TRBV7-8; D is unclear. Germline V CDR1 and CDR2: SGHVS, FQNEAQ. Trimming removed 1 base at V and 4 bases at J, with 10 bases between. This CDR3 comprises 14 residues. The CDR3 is CASSLGEIGYGYTF. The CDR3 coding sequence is TGTGCCAGCAGCTTAGGGGAAATTGGCTATGGCTACACCTTC.

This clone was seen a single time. Here the CDR3 DNA reads TGCGCCAGCAGCTTGGATGCGCTCGGGGAGGGAGCTTTCTTT. Translation: CASSLDALGEGAFF. The V gene is TRBV5-1, the J gene TRBJ1-1; unclear D gene. This CDR3 comprises 14 residues. V lost 0 bases and J lost 10, with 16 bases in between. CDR1 is SGHRS, CDR2 YFSETQ, per germline.

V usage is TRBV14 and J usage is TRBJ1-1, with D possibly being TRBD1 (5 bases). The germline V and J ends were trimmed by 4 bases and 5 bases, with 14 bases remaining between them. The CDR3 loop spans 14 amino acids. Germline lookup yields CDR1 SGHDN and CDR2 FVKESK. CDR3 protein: CASSLSGGWTEAFF. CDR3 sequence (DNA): TGTGCCAGCAGCCTCTCGGGGGGGTGGACTGAAGCTTTCTTT.

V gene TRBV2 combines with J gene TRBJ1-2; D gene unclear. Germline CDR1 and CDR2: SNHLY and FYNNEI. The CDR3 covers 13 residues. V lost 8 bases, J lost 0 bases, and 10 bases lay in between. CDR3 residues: CASLGASNYGYTF. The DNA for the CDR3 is TGTGCCAGCTTGGGTGCTTCTAACTATGGCTACACCTTC. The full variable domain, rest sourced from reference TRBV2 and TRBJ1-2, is EPEVTQTPSHQVTQMGQEVILRCVPISNHLYFYWYRQILGQKVEFLVSFYNNEISEKSEIFDDQFSVERPDGSNFTLKIRSTKLEDSAMYFCASLGASNYGYTFGSGTRLTVV.

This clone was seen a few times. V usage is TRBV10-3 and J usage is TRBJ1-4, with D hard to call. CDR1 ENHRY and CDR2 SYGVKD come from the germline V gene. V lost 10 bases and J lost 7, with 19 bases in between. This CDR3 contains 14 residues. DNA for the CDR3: TGTGCCACCAAGCCCCAGGATTATTCTGAAAAACTGTTTTTT. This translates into CATKPQDYSEKLFF.

In nucleotides, the CDR3 is TGTGCCAGCAGAATAGGACAGGGGGGTTACAATGAGCAGTTCTTC. It is translated as CASRIGQGGYNEQFF. This rearrangement joins TRBV6-5 to TRBJ2-1; 10 nucleotides agree with TRBD1. Per germline, CDR1 MNHEY and CDR2 SVGAGI. This CDR3 has 15 residues. The ends lost 6 bases at V and 4 bases at J; junction bases unmatched: 6.

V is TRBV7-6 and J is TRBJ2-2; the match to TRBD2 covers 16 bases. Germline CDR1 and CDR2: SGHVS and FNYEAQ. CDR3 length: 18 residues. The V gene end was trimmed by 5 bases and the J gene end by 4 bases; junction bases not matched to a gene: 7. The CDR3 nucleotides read TGTGCCAGCAGCCCGGGACTAGCGGGAGGGCCAGGCACCGGGGAGCTGTTTTTT. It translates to CASSPGLAGGPGTGELFF. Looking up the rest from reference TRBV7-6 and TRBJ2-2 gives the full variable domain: GAGVSQSPRYKVTKRGQDVALRCDPISGHVSLYWYRQALGQGPEFLTYFNYEAQQDKSGLPNDRFSAERPEGSISTLTIQRTEQRDSAMYRCASSPGLAGGPGTGELFFGEGSRLTVL.

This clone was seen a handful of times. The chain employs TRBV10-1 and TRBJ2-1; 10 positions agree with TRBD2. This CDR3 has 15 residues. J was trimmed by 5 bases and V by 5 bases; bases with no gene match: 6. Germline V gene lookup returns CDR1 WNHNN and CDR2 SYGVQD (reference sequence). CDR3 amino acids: CASSPPGLADNEQFF. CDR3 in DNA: TGCGCCAGCAGTCCCCCCGGACTAGCGGACAATGAGCAGTTCTTC.

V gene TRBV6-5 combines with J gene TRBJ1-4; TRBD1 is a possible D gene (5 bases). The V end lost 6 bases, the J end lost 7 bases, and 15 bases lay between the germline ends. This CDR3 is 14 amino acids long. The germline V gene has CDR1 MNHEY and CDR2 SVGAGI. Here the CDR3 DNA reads TGTGCCAGCAGAAAAGGGCAGGGCCGTGAAAAACTGTTTTTT. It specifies CASRKGQGREKLFF.

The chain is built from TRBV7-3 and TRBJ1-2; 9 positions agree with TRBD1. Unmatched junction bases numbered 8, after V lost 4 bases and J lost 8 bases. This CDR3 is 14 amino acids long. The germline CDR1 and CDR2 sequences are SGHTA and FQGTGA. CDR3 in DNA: TGTGCCAGCAGCTCACCGGGACAGGGAGGGGGCTACACCTTC. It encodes CASSSPGQGGGYTF. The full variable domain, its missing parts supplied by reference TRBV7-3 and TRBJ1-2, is GAGVSQTPSNKVTEKGKYVELRCDPISGHTALYWYRQSLGQGPEFLIYFQGTGAADDSGLPNDRFFAVRPEGSVSTLKIQRTERGDSAVYLCASSSPGQGGGYTFGSGTRLTVV.

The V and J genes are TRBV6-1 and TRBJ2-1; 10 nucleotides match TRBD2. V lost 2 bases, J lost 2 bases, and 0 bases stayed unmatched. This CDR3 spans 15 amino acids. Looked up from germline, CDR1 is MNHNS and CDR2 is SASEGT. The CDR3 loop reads CASSESGGAYNEQFF. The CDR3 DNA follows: TGTGCCAGCAGTGAAAGCGGGGGGGCCTACAATGAGCAGTTCTTC.

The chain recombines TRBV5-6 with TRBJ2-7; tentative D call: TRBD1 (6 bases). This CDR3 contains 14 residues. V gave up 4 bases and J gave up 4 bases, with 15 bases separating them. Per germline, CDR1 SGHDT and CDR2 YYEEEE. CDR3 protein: CASSNTKTGYEQYF. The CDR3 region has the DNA TGTGCCAGCAGCAACACTAAAACAGGGTACGAGCAGTACTTC.

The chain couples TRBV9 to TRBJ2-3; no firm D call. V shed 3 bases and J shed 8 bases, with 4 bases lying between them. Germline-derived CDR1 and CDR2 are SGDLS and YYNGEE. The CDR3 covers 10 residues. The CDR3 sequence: CASSGPTQYF. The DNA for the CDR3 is TGTGCCAGCAGCGGGCCTACGCAGTATTTT.

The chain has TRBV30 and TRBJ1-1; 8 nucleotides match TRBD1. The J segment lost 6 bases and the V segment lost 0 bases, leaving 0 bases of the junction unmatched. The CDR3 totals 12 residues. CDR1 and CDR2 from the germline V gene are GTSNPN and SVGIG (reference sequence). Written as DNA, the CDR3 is TGTGCCTGGAGTGTACAGGGGGCTGAAGCTTTCTTT. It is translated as CAWSVQGAEAFF.

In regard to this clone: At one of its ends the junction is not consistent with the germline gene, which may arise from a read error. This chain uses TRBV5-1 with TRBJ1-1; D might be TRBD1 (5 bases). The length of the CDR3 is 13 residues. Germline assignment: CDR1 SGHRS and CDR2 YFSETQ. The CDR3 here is CASSLWGNAEAFF. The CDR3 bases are TGCGCCAGCAGCTTGTGGGGGAACGCTGAAGCTTTCTTT.